This TCR beta chain was recovered during a study of regulatory T cells in long-lasting Graves disease. Findings of the study overall: Those with persistent disease had in common more public clonotypes (roughly 3,000) than new patients (approximately 970).

This sample's time point: newly diagnosed GD, antithyroid drugs for less than 3 months. PBMC RNA was the source of the TCR library. According to the study, TCR beta libraries were built with iRepertoire HTBI primers and CDR3-region Arm-PCR. A single record per CDR3 protein comes from TCRdb applying MiXCR to the multiplex PCR reads. The sample carries about 560,000 distinct CDR3 sequences, about 16% recorded once. This clonotype came up many times. What it binds is not known. The ends were cut back, 6 bases at V and 3 bases at J, with 9 bases in the middle. CDR1 is SNHLY and CDR2 is FYNNEI in the germline V gene. The length of the CDR3 is 12 residues. The sample also formed part of further work on T cells in Graves' hyperthyroidism and ophthalmopathy.

This sequence was found in a man younger than 30 with Graves disease. Material: peripheral blood mononuclear cells (PBMCs), obtained at new diagnosis, from a patient treated with antithyroid drugs. V usage is TRBV2 and J usage is TRBJ2-7; no clear D gene. CDR3 DNA sequence: TGTGCCAGCAGCGGCCACGACTACGAGCAGTACTTC. Its protein is CASSGHDYEQYF.